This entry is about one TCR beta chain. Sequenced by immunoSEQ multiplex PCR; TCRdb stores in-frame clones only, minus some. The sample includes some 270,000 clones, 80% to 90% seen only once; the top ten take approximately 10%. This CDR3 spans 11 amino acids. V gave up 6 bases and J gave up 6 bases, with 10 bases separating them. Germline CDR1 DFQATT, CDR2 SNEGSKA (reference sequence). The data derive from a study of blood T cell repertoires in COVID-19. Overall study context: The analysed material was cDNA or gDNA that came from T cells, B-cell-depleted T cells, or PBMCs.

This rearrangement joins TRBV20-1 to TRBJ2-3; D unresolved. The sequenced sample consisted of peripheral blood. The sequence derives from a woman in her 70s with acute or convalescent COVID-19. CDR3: CSATGWDTQYF. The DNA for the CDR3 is TGCAGTGCAACCGGGTGGGATACGCAGTATTTT.